One TCR beta chain is described in this entry. The CDR3 covers 14 residues. Trimming removed 7 bases from V and 5 bases from J; junction bases left unmatched: 7. Germline CDR1 is SNHLY and CDR2 is FYNNEI. The sample belongs to a study of blood T cell repertoires in COVID-19. Using immunoSEQ multiplex PCR, the repertoire was profiled, and TCRdb retains in-frame clones only, with some absent. The data show almost 250,000 clones, about 89% seen once. The TCR originated in an older woman who had recovered from COVID-19. The sequencing sample was made of peripheral blood. V is TRBV2 and J is TRBJ2-3; 9 bases line up with TRBD2. CDR3 in amino acids: CASIRGGAEDTQYF. CDR3 DNA sequence: TGTGCCAGCATCCGCGGGGGGGCCGAAGATACGCAGTATTTT.